Listed here are 32 T cell receptor beta chains from one sample, sequenced in a study of human T cells and chemical hapten exposure. Described time point: healthy volunteer bleed at 6 weeks. The study extracted total RNA from unfractionated whole blood. TCRdb ran MiXCR on the RACE reads and lists one entry per CDR3 protein. The data contain 65,000 to 95,000 distinct CDR3 sequences, over 6.5% of them singletons. Sequencing was done on a sample of whole blood. These receptors were collected from a female donor in good health. Some clones in this sample may be carry-over from other donors' samples.

The chain has TRBV14 and TRBJ2-3; a possible D gene is TRBD1 (5 bases). The ends were cut back, 1 base at V and 6 bases at J, with 17 bases in the middle. Germline CDR1 reads SGHDN; CDR2 reads FVKESK. The CDR3 is 16 residues long. The CDR3 sequence: CASSQVRQGRWDTQYF. The CDR3 coding sequence is TGTGCCAGCAGCCAAGTCAGGCAGGGCCGATGGGATACGCAGTATTTT.

This clonotype occurred a few times. The genes are TRBV7-9 and TRBJ2-6, with 9 bases fitting TRBD2. The V gene's germline CDR1 is SEHNR and CDR2 FQNEAQ (reference sequence). The CDR3 is 16 amino acids. Germline trimming cut 5 bases from V and 2 bases from J; bases unmatched to any gene: 4. In nucleotides, the CDR3 is TGTGCCAGCAGCCTCCAGCGGGGGGCTGGGGCCAACGTCCTGACTTTC. It translates to CASSLQRGAGANVLTF.

The CDR3 DNA is TGTGCCAGCAGCGCGACAGGGGTTGGCGGCACAGATACGCAGTATTTT. Its translation is CASSATGVGGTDTQYF. The chain couples TRBV7-2 to TRBJ2-3; 8 bases are shared with TRBD1. Germline trimming cut 5 bases from V and 1 base from J; bases unmatched to any gene: 8. The CDR3 consists of 16 residues. Germline V lookup: CDR1 SGHTA, CDR2 FQGNSA.

This clonotype has only a few counts. The chain combines TRBV27 with TRBJ2-7; 8 bases line up with TRBD1. Germline V CDR1 and CDR2: MNHEY, SMNVEV (reference sequence). Trimming at V came to 3 bases and at J to 2 bases, leaving 9 bases not matched to a gene. This CDR3 spans 16 amino acids. This CDR3 reads CASSFGDRGATYEQYF. CDR3 in DNA: TGTGCCAGCAGTTTCGGCGACAGGGGCGCAACCTACGAGCAGTACTTC.

This clonotype was recorded at least ten times. This chain links TRBV25-1 with TRBJ2-5; D is possibly TRBD1 (6 bases). Trimming removed 5 bases at V and 5 bases at J, with 12 bases between. Germline V gene lookup returns CDR1 MGHDK and CDR2 SYGVNS. The CDR3 is made up of 13 amino acids. CDR3 in amino acids: CASSPGGRETQYF. The CDR3 DNA is TGTGCCAGCAGTCCTGGGGGCAGGGAGACCCAGTACTTC.

This clonotype turned up a few times. The chain has TRBV7-2 and TRBJ2-3; unclear D gene. The CDR3 is made up of 14 amino acids. Trimming pared 2 bases from V and 2 bases from J, leaving 8 bases between. The V gene's germline CDR1 is SGHTA and CDR2 FQGNSA. The CDR3 DNA follows: TGTGCCAGCAGCTTAACGGGCACCACAGATACGCAGTATTTT. This gives the protein CASSLTGTTDTQYF.

The rearrangement uses TRBV5-1 and TRBJ2-3, with D possibly TRBD2 on 8 matching bases. The CDR3 has 16 residues. V dropped 5 bases and J dropped 2 bases, with 18 bases sitting between them. Germline loops: CDR1 SGHRS, CDR2 YFSETQ. The CDR3 DNA sequence: TGCGCCAGCAGAAGGGGGCGGGAGGCCATCACAGATACGCAGTATTTT. It is translated as CASRRGREAITDTQYF.

J is TRBJ2-1 and V is TRBV12-3 or TRBV12-4; the D gene could be TRBD1 or TRBD2 (6 bases each). V lost 5 bases and J 6 bases, leaving 17 bases between the germline ends. This CDR3 contains 15 residues. As DNA, the CDR3 is TGTGCCAGCAGTAGGTCGGGGGCTAGGCGCAATGAGCAGTTCTTC. It translates to CASSRSGARRNEQFF.

This clonotype has just a few counts. This chain uses TRBV6-6 with TRBJ2-2; no definite D call. The CDR3 has 15 residues. The germline V and J ends were trimmed by 2 bases and 4 bases, with 11 bases remaining between them. The germline gives CDR1 MNHNY, CDR2 SVGAGI (reference sequence). The chain's CDR3 is CASSYEEGFTGELFF. CDR3 bases: TGTGCCAGCAGTTACGAGGAAGGCTTCACCGGGGAGCTGTTTTTT.

This clonotype was counted many times. The chain has TRBV2 and TRBJ1-5, with a tentative D call TRBD1 (5 bases). Germline CDR1 SNHLY, CDR2 FYNNEI. The CDR3 length is 13 residues. The V and J ends lost 6 bases and 4 bases respectively, with 10 bases between them. The CDR3 coding sequence is TGTGCCAGCAGGTGGGACCTAAATCAGCCCCAGCATTTT. Residues: CASRWDLNQPQHF.

Only a few counts were recorded for this clonotype. V gene TRBV7-9 combines with J gene TRBJ1-2; D unresolved. From germline, CDR1 is SEHNR and CDR2 FQNEAQ (reference sequence). Trimming pared 4 bases from V and 8 bases from J, leaving 11 bases between. The CDR3 runs to 12 residues. Written as DNA, the CDR3 is TGTGCCAGCAGCTCATCAGTGAAAGGCTACACCTTC. Translated, it gives CASSSSVKGYTF.

CDR3 DNA: TGTGCCAGCAGTTACAGGGGAGGCAATCAGCCCCAGCATTTT. It specifies CASSYRGGNQPQHF. This chain links TRBV28 with TRBJ1-5; 7 bases are shared with TRBD1. V lost 4 bases, J lost 2 bases, and 2 bases stayed unmatched. Germline V lookup: CDR1 MDHEN, CDR2 SYDVKM. This CDR3 region has 14 residues.

This rearrangement joins TRBV6-5 to TRBJ2-3; D gene unclear. This CDR3 is built from 18 residues. The germline CDR1 and CDR2 sequences are MNHEY and SVGAGI. Trimming removed 0 bases from V and 3 bases from J, with 19 bases in between. Written as DNA, the CDR3 is TGTGCCAGCAGTTACTCTGACTCTTTGGGGATGAGTACAGATACGCAGTATTTT. Encoded protein: CASSYSDSLGMSTDTQYF.

The V call is TRBV12-2, the J call TRBJ2-3. TRBV12-2 is a listed pseudogene. The CDR3 covers 13 residues. DNA of the CDR3: TGTGCAAGTCGTAAACCAGACACAGATAAGCAGTATTTT. The encoded protein is CASRKPDTDKQYF.

This chain links TRBV10-3 with TRBJ1-2, with no clear D. The germline V gene has CDR1 ENHRY and CDR2 SYGVKD. The ends were cut back, 8 bases at V and 0 bases at J, with 19 bases in the middle. There are 16 residues in the CDR3. The CDR3 reads CAIWGVGNAANYGYTF. CDR3 bases: TGTGCCATCTGGGGAGTCGGCAACGCCGCTAACTATGGCTACACCTTC.

CDR3 amino acids: CASSYGRTVYEQYF. The DNA for the CDR3 is TGTGCCAGCAGTTACGGTAGGACAGTCTACGAGCAGTACTTC. The chain recombines TRBV6-5 with TRBJ2-7; perhaps TRBD1 as D (6 bases). The germline V and J ends were trimmed by 2 bases and 3 bases, with 11 bases remaining between them. The CDR3 is made up of 14 amino acids. CDR1 is MNHEY, CDR2 SVGAGI, per germline.

V gene TRBV5-1 combines with J gene TRBJ2-1; D tentatively fits TRBD1 or TRBD2 (5 bases each). The ends were cut back, 4 bases at V and 3 bases at J, with 20 bases in the middle. This CDR3 comprises 17 residues. CDR1 is SGHRS, CDR2 YFSETQ, per germline. CDR3 nucleotides: TGCGCCAGCAGCCCACAATTTACTAGGGGACGCTACAATGAGCAGTTCTTC. Its protein is CASSPQFTRGRYNEQFF.

This clonotype appeared many times. The chain links TRBV6-2 or TRBV6-3 to TRBJ2-3; no definite D call. Germline CDR1 and CDR2: MNHEY and SVGEGT. The V gene lost 6 bases and the J gene lost 3 bases, with 7 bases spanning the gap. The CDR3 is 12 residues long. CDR3 sequence reads: CASSRITDTQYF. CDR3 nucleotides: TGTGCCAGCAGCCGTATTACAGATACGCAGTATTTT.

This clonotype appeared many times. The chain recombines TRBV6-1 with TRBJ1-1, with D unresolved. Germline CDR1 and CDR2: MNHNS and SASEGT. The CDR3 consists of 13 residues. Trimming shortened V by 6 bases and J by 2 bases, and 10 bases separated the two germline ends. CDR3 sequence reads: CASRLDGNTEAFF. As DNA, the CDR3 is TGTGCCAGCAGGTTAGACGGAAACACTGAAGCTTTCTTT.

This clonotype occurred many times. The chain is built from TRBV20-1 and TRBJ2-3; D is ambiguous. CDR1 is DFQATT, CDR2 SNEGSKA, per germline (reference sequence). V lost 5 bases to trimming and J lost 3 bases, with 9 bases between them. The CDR3 is 12 amino acids. Here the CDR3 DNA reads TGCAGTGCTGGTTCAGGTACAGATACGCAGTATTTT. It translates to CSAGSGTDTQYF.

This clonotype was counted a few times. This chain connects TRBV6-2 or TRBV6-3 to TRBJ1-5; possible D gene TRBD1, 5 bases. V gave up 0 bases and J gave up 2 bases, with 17 bases separating them. Looked up from germline, CDR1 is MNHEY and CDR2 is SVGEGT. The CDR3 consists of 18 residues. CDR3 sequence reads: CASSYSGTDVIRNQPQHF. The CDR3 DNA is TGTGCCAGCAGTTACTCGGGGACGGACGTTATTCGCAATCAGCCCCAGCATTTT.

This clonotype was recorded at least ten times. This rearrangement joins TRBV24-1 to TRBJ1-1; D is ambiguous. V dropped 1 base and J dropped 0 bases, with 5 bases sitting between them. In germline, CDR1 is KGHDR, CDR2 SFDVKD. There are 14 residues in the CDR3. The CDR3 sequence: CATSDFTMNTEAFF. The CDR3 DNA reads TGTGCCACCAGTGATTTCACTATGAACACTGAAGCTTTCTTT.

V is TRBV9 and J is TRBJ1-2; no clear D. The CDR3 is made up of 11 amino acids. V gave up 3 bases and J gave up 7 bases, with 7 bases separating them. Germline V gives CDR1 SGDLS, CDR2 YYNGEE. CDR3 DNA sequence: TGTGCCAGCAGCGGGACTTTTGGCTACACCTTC. Residues: CASSGTFGYTF.

The V gene is TRBV28, the J gene TRBJ2-3; TRBD2 agrees at 8 bases. CDR1 MDHEN and CDR2 SYDVKM come from the germline V gene. The CDR3 covers 17 residues. J lost 2 bases, V lost 5 bases, and 12 bases had no gene match. Written as DNA, the CDR3 is TGTGCCAGCAGTGGGGACAAGCGGGGGCTATACACAGATACGCAGTATTTT. It codes for CASSGDKRGLYTDTQYF.

This clonotype was recorded at least ten times. The V gene is TRBV29-1, the J gene TRBJ2-5, with D possibly being TRBD2 (7 bases). The CDR3 is 12 amino acids. CDR1 SQVTM and CDR2 ANQGSEA come from the germline V gene. The V and J ends lost 4 bases and 5 bases respectively, with 11 bases between them. The CDR3 spells CSVGGGPETQYF. For the CDR3, the DNA is TGCAGCGTTGGGGGGGGCCCGGAGACCCAGTACTTC. Based on the CDR3 plus reference TRBV29-1 and TRBJ2-5, the full variable domain is SAVISQKPSRDICQRGTSLTIQCQVDSQVTMMFWYRQQPGQSLTLIATANQGSEATYESGFVIDKFPISRPNLTFSTLTVSNMSPEDSSIYLCSVGGGPETQYFGPGTRLLVL.

Regarding this clonotype: Since a much larger clone is just one base distant, this may be a read error. V is TRBV29-1 and J is TRBJ1-1, with TRBD1 as a possible D gene (5 bases). The length of the CDR3 is 13 residues. The germline V gene encodes CDR1 SQVTM and CDR2 ANQGSEA. The CDR3 DNA reads as TGCAGCGTTCTAGCGTCAGGGAACACTGAAGCTCTCTTT. Residues: CSVLASGNTEALF.

This chain connects TRBV15 to TRBJ1-3; the match to TRBD1 covers 7 bases. V gave up 1 base and J gave up 3 bases; unmatched junction bases: 6. The CDR3 loop spans 16 amino acids. Germline CDR1 is LNHNV and CDR2 is YYDKDF (reference sequence). The chain's CDR3 is CATSRGYRGFGNTIYF. The CDR3 coding sequence is TGTGCCACCAGCAGAGGCTACAGGGGTTTTGGAAACACCATATATTTT.

V is TRBV7-9 and J is TRBJ1-2; no clear D. Germline V CDR1 and CDR2: SEHNR, FQNEAQ (reference sequence). The CDR3 has 15 amino acids. Trimming shortened V by 3 bases and J by 2 bases, and 13 bases separated the two germline ends. This CDR3 is CASSFLVPGNYGYTF. For the CDR3, the DNA is TGTGCCAGCAGCTTCTTAGTTCCTGGGAACTATGGCTACACCTTC.

This clonotype was observed at least ten times. This chain connects TRBV6-2 or TRBV6-3 to TRBJ1-1, with 7 bases lining up with TRBD1. The V and J ends lost 5 bases and 6 bases, in that order; junction bases with no gene match: 6. This CDR3 contains 13 residues. Germline V CDR1 and CDR2: MNHEY, SVGEGT. The CDR3 nucleotides are TGTGCCAGCAGTCTAGTCGGACAGGCTGAAGCTTTCTTT. Protein product: CASSLVGQAEAFF.

The rearrangement joins TRBV3-1 to TRBJ1-2; TRBD1 aligns across 8 bases. Germline trimming cut 3 bases from V and 2 bases from J; bases unmatched to any gene: 8. Germline CDR1 LGHDT, CDR2 YNNKEL (reference sequence). The CDR3 covers 16 residues. The CDR3 coding sequence is TGTGCCAGCAGCCACACTCCGGACAGGGCGAACTATGGCTACACCTTC. It translates to CASSHTPDRANYGYTF.

The rearrangement links TRBV5-5 to TRBJ1-4, with 9 bases fitting TRBD1. The CDR3 loop spans 14 amino acids. The junction had 7 bases not matched to a gene; V was cut back by 3 bases and J by 10 bases. CDR1 and CDR2 (germline): SGHKS, YYEKEE (reference sequence). The DNA for the CDR3 is TGTGCCAGCAGCTCACAGGGGGCTTATGTAAAACTGTTTTTT. It specifies CASSSQGAYVKLFF.

This clonotype showed up many times. The CDR3 loop is CASSLMPTDTQYF. CDR3 sequence (DNA): TGCGCCAGCAGCTTGATGCCCACAGATACGCAGTATTTT. The rearrangement links TRBV5-1 to TRBJ2-3, with D unclear. Germline-derived CDR1 and CDR2 are SGHRS and YFSETQ. The CDR3 spans 13 residues. The V gene lost 1 base and the J gene lost 2 bases, with 5 bases spanning the gap. The whole variable domain, remainder taken from reference TRBV5-1 and TRBJ2-3, is KAGVTQTPRYLIKTRGQQVTLSCSPISGHRSVSWYQQTPGQGLQFLFEYFSETQRNKGNFPGRFSGRQFSNSRSEMNVSTLELGDSALYLCASSLMPTDTQYFGPGTRLTVL.